The 11 T cell receptor beta chains below come from one sample, sequenced in a study of T-cell memory formation after mild COVID-19. Each CDR3 protein gets one entry after TCRdb re-called the 5' RACE reads with MiXCR. The data show roughly 120,000 distinct CDR3 sequences, with about 24% seen just once and roughly 40% held by the top ten. Sequences were obtained from PBMCs or a T cell subset sorted from them (not recorded which). The receptors derive from a man younger than 30 who had mild COVID-19 (a few samples of this study predate the infection). Cell type and time point are not known.

This clonotype was observed a few times. The CDR3 sequence is CASSPPPGQTATNEKLFF. The CDR3 bases are TGTGCCAGCAGCCCGCCCCCCGGACAGACTGCAACTAATGAAAAACTGTTTTTT. V usage is TRBV7-9 and J usage is TRBJ1-4; weak D call: TRBD1 (6 bases). CDR1 and CDR2 (germline): SEHNR, FQNEAQ (reference sequence). The CDR3 length is 18 residues. The ends were cut back, 5 bases at V and 0 bases at J, with 19 bases in the middle.

This clonotype was detected a few times. The rearrangement joins TRBV4-1 to TRBJ1-2; D not certain. V was pared by 4 bases and J by 4 bases, with 13 bases between. CDR1 is MGHRA, CDR2 YSYEKL, per germline. The CDR3 sequence is 14 residues long. This CDR3 reads CASSPRYTPYGYTF. In DNA, the CDR3 is TGCGCCAGCAGCCCCAGGTATACCCCCTATGGCTACACCTTC.

CDR3 residues: CSVAGHNYGYTF. CDR3 bases: TGCAGCGTTGCGGGGCATAACTATGGCTACACCTTC. The chain carries TRBV29-1 and TRBJ1-2, with D possibly matching TRBD1 (5 bases). This CDR3 has 12 residues. V gave up 4 bases and J gave up 1 base, with 7 bases separating them. The germline gives CDR1 SQVTM, CDR2 ANQGSEA.

This clonotype was observed a few times. V usage is TRBV11-2 and J usage is TRBJ2-5, with 7 bases fitting TRBD2. The junction had 7 bases not matched to a gene; V was cut back by 1 base and J by 5 bases. The CDR3 is made up of 15 amino acids. Germline lookup yields CDR1 SGHAT and CDR2 FQNNGV. CDR3 residues: CASSLGGGEGETQYF. CDR3 nucleotides: TGTGCCAGCAGCTTAGGTGGGGGGGAGGGCGAGACCCAGTACTTC.

This clonotype was counted between two and nine times. V is TRBV19 and J is TRBJ2-3; the match to TRBD2 covers 13 bases. The CDR3 spans 18 residues. Germline assignment: CDR1 LNHDA and CDR2 SQIVND (reference sequence). The V and J ends lost 5 bases and 0 bases, in that order; junction bases with no gene match: 8. The DNA for the CDR3 is TGTGCCAGTAGTCTTACTAGCGGGGGGGGTCCTAGCACAGATACGCAGTATTTT. This encodes CASSLTSGGGPSTDTQYF.

This clonotype was picked up a small number of times. V and J are TRBV5-1 and TRBJ1-2, with no clear D. This CDR3 has 15 residues. Between the trimmed V and J ends, which lost 1 base and 1 base, there was a span of 11 bases. Germline V gives CDR1 SGHRS, CDR2 YFSETQ. DNA for the CDR3: TGCGCCAGCAGCTTGTTGGCAGGTTTTAACTATGGCTACACCTTC. This sequence encodes CASSLLAGFNYGYTF. Supplemented by reference TRBV5-1 and TRBJ1-2, the full variable domain reads KAGVTQTPRYLIKTRGQQVTLSCSPISGHRSVSWYQQTPGQGLQFLFEYFSETQRNKGNFPGRFSGRQFSNSRSEMNVSTLELGDSALYLCASSLLAGFNYGYTFGSGTRLTVV.

This rearrangement joins TRBV4-3 to TRBJ2-5; 9 bases are a match to TRBD2. Germline trimming cut 1 base from V and 2 bases from J; bases unmatched to any gene: 8. In germline, CDR1 is LGHNA, CDR2 YSLEER. This CDR3 is built from 17 residues. The CDR3 here is CASSQAYKGLAQETQYF. CDR3 sequence (DNA): TGCGCCAGCAGCCAAGCTTACAAAGGACTAGCGCAAGAGACCCAGTACTTC.

The chain recombines TRBV20-1 with TRBJ1-1; a weak D match, TRBD1 (6 bases). This CDR3 spans 16 amino acids. Germline CDR1 DFQATT, CDR2 SNEGSKA (reference sequence). Between the trimmed V and J ends, which lost 0 bases and 11 bases, there was a span of 25 bases. The CDR3 nucleotides are TGCAGTGCTAGAGAACTGGGGGCAGGAGGCGATTTGTGGGCTTTCTTT. Translation: CSARELGAGGDLWAFF.

This clonotype was observed a handful of times. The chain carries TRBV6-6 and TRBJ2-1; D is ambiguous. V was cut by 4 bases and J by 6 bases, with 7 bases left in between. Germline V lookup: CDR1 MNHNY, CDR2 SVGAGI (reference sequence). The CDR3 covers 12 residues. Here the CDR3 reads CASSSGANEQFF. As DNA, the CDR3 is TGTGCCAGCAGTTCGGGCGCCAATGAGCAGTTCTTC.

The V call is TRBV11-2, the J call TRBJ2-2; the match to TRBD1 covers 7 bases. This CDR3 has 17 amino acids. V lost 5 bases, J lost 6 bases, and 15 bases stayed unmatched. Germline loops: CDR1 SGHAT, CDR2 FQNNGV. The CDR3 reads CASSKQGTIGEAGELFF. CDR3 coding DNA: TGTGCCAGCAGCAAACAGGGGACAATCGGAGAAGCCGGGGAGCTGTTTTTT.

The chain carries TRBV24-1 and TRBJ2-1, with 8 bases identical to TRBD1. Germline V gene sequence: CDR1 KGHDR, CDR2 SFDVKD. V gave up 5 bases and J gave up 4 bases; unmatched junction bases: 6. CDR3 length: 15 residues. The CDR3 protein is CATSGETGGYNEQFF. The CDR3 DNA reads as TGTGCCACCAGTGGAGAAACAGGGGGTTACAATGAGCAGTTCTTC.